This is a list of T cell receptor beta chains from one sample in a study of blood T cell repertoires in COVID-19. This table comes from immunoSEQ multiplex PCR, and its TCRdb copy is limited to in-frame clones, with some not included. The table lists around 310,000 clones, roughly 90% of them singletons, with roughly 1% in the top ten. Sequencing was carried out using peripheral blood. The source is a woman aged 40 to 50 with COVID-19, enrolled during active disease. Both conserved end residues are part of each CDR3. A D gene is named only where the DNA matches it firmly. Where a row states a size, it is once, few, many or the class of an expanded clone; other rows omit it.

abundance,j_gene,v_gene,d_gene,len,CDR3aa,CDR3nt
NA,TRBJ2-7,TRBV5-6,TRBD1,15,CASSLGNRGPYEQYF,TGTGCCAGCAGCTTGGGTAACAGGGGGCCCTACGAGCAGTACTTC
NA,TRBJ1-2,TRBV2,NA,14,CASSAGSLGYGYTF,TGTGCCAGCAGTGCGGGGAGCCTCGGCTATGGCTACACCTTC
NA,TRBJ2-7,TRBV28,TRBD2,14,CASSPAGASYEQYF,TGTGCCAGCAGCCCAGCGGGAGCCTCCTACGAGCAGTACTTC
NA,TRBJ2-7,TRBV2,TRBD1,16,CASSESFGTGVREQYF,TGTGCCAGCAGTGAATCTTTTGGGACAGGGGTGAGGGAGCAGTACTTC
NA,TRBJ1-5,TRBV7-9,TRBD1,18,CASSRQFPDRINNQPQHF,TGTGCCAGCAGCCGCCAATTCCCGGACAGGATTAACAATCAGCCCCAGCATTTT
NA,TRBJ2-7,TRBV7-9,NA,14,CASSFGDDRYEQYF,TGTGCCAGCAGCTTTGGGGACGACAGGTACGAGCAGTACTTC
NA,TRBJ1-5,TRBV5-8,NA,15,CASSLGGPKDQPQHF,TGTGCCAGCAGCTTAGGAGGCCCTAAGGATCAGCCCCAGCATTTT
NA,TRBJ2-3,TRBV27,TRBD2,15,CASSGFAGAPDTQYF,TGTGCCAGCAGTGGTTTTGCGGGAGCCCCAGATACGCAGTATTTT
NA,TRBJ1-3,TRBV28,NA,16,CASSLWGTREGNTIYF,TGTGCCAGCAGTTTATGGGGGACTAGAGAGGGAAACACCATATATTTT
NA,TRBJ2-5,TRBV18,TRBD1,13,CASSPTGDETQYF,TGTGCCAGCTCACCAACAGGGGACGAGACCCAGTACTTC
NA,TRBJ1-3,TRBV28,TRBD1,16,CASSSATGGTGNTIYF,TGTGCCAGCAGTTCGGCTACAGGGGGCACAGGAAACACCATATATTTT
NA,TRBJ2-2,TRBV6-1,NA,14,CASSEVLYPRELFF,TGTGCCAGCAGTGAAGTACTATACCCCCGGGAGCTGTTTTTT
NA,TRBJ2-1,TRBV19,NA,15,CASSIRTLWDPEQFF,TGTGCCAGTAGTATAAGGACACTCTGGGATCCTGAGCAGTTCTTC
NA,TRBJ1-4,TRBV27,NA,21,CASSSRPPGVGSLATNEKLFF,TGTGCCAGCAGTTCCCGACCCCCTGGGGTGGGGAGTTTAGCAACTAATGAAAAACTGTTTTTT
NA,TRBJ2-7,TRBV18,TRBD1,13,CASSQLDRGEQYF,TGTGCCAGCTCACAGCTGGACAGGGGCGAGCAGTACTTC
NA,TRBJ1-5,TRBV4-1,TRBD1,16,CASSQPGQGPNQPQHF,TGCGCCAGCAGCCAACCGGGACAGGGGCCGAATCAGCCCCAGCATTTT
NA,TRBJ2-5,TRBV6-2/TRBV6-3,NA,14,CASSWTRGGETQYF,TGTGCCAGCAGCTGGACTAGGGGGGGGGAGACCCAGTACTTC
NA,TRBJ2-1,TRBV5-1,NA,16,CASSPRTTEAQDEQFF,TGCGCCAGCAGCCCACGCACGACCGAGGCACAGGATGAGCAGTTCTTC
NA,TRBJ2-6,TRBV4-1,NA,17,CASSQAGGAPGANVLTF,TGCGCCAGCAGCCAAGCAGGAGGGGCCCCTGGGGCCAACGTCCTGACTTTC
NA,TRBJ1-2,TRBV7-9,TRBD1,15,CASSLPGTANYGYTF,TGTGCCAGCAGCTTACCCGGGACAGCTAACTATGGCTACACCTTC
NA,TRBJ1-6,TRBV3-1/TRBV3-2,TRBD1,14,CASRQGEGNSPLHF,TGTGCCAGCAGGCAGGGGGAAGGGAATTCACCCCTCCACTTT
NA,TRBJ2-7,TRBV18,TRBD1,14,CASSPDRGFHEQYF,TGTGCCAGCTCACCCGACAGGGGGTTCCACGAGCAGTACTTC
NA,TRBJ1-2,TRBV7-8,TRBD1,12,CASSLSTGAHTF,TGTGCCAGCAGCCTATCGACAGGGGCCCACACCTTC
NA,TRBJ1-6,TRBV27,TRBD1,16,CASRIYPGQGSSPLHF,TGTGCCAGCAGAATATATCCGGGACAGGGAAGTTCACCCCTCCACTTT
NA,TRBJ1-2,TRBV11-2,TRBD1,19,CASSSKRTGIFVTNYGYTF,TGTGCCAGCAGCTCTAAACGGACAGGGATCTTCGTCACTAACTATGGCTACACCTTC
few,TRBJ1-5,TRBV10-1,TRBD1,18,CASSESKGAGRQDQPQHF,TGCGCCAGCAGTGAGTCGAAGGGGGCAGGGCGGCAAGATCAGCCCCAGCATTTT
NA,TRBJ2-7,TRBV18,NA,14,CASSPTSGIGEQYF,TGTGCCAGCTCACCTACCTCGGGGATCGGCGAGCAGTACTTC
NA,TRBJ2-1,TRBV20-1,NA,14,CSASPPAAYNEQFF,TGCAGTGCTAGTCCCCCGGCGGCCTACAATGAGCAGTTCTTC
NA,TRBJ2-7,TRBV28,NA,14,CASSRTGSYYEQYF,TGTGCCAGCAGCCGAACAGGGTCCTACTACGAGCAGTACTTC
NA,TRBJ1-2,TRBV30,NA,12,CAWGGGHYGYTF,TGTGCCTGGGGGGGAGGGCACTATGGCTACACCTTC
NA,TRBJ2-3,TRBV5-1,TRBD1,17,CASSSRNLDRAQDTQYF,TGCGCCAGCAGCTCCCGGAACCTGGACAGGGCCCAAGATACGCAGTATTTT
NA,TRBJ1-2,TRBV7-2,NA,13,CASSLAPGNGYTF,TGTGCCAGCAGCTTAGCGCCGGGGAATGGCTACACCTTC
NA,TRBJ2-7,TRBV2,NA,12,CASRRTAYEQYF,TGTGCCAGCAGGAGGACAGCCTACGAGCAGTACTTC
NA,TRBJ1-5,TRBV7-8,TRBD1,21,CASSLRPRQGADSRLNQPQHF,TGTGCCAGCAGCTTAAGGCCGCGACAGGGGGCTGATAGCCGGTTAAATCAGCCCCAGCATTTT
NA,TRBJ1-2,TRBV19,NA,14,CASSPGRAVYGYTF,TGTGCCAGTAGTCCCGGCAGGGCTGTCTATGGCTACACCTTC
NA,TRBJ1-2,TRBV3-1/TRBV3-2,TRBD1,16,CASSLTGIPLNYGYTF,TGTGCCAGCAGCCTGACAGGGATTCCCCTTAACTATGGCTACACCTTC
NA,TRBJ2-3,TRBV5-1,TRBD1,13,CASNQGAGDTQYF,TGCGCCAGCAACCAGGGGGCAGGGGATACGCAGTATTTT
NA,TRBJ1-2,TRBV29-1,TRBD1,15,CSVEDRNRDRGSFTF,TGCAGCGTTGAAGATCGAAACCGGGACAGGGGTAGTTTCACCTTC
NA,TRBJ1-1,TRBV4-3,TRBD1,18,CASSQSTGTGQLRWEAFF,TGCGCCAGCAGCCAGAGCACCGGGACAGGTCAACTCCGGTGGGAAGCTTTCTTT
NA,TRBJ2-1,TRBV4-2,TRBD2,17,CASSQEQRRGAHNEQFF,TGTGCCAGCAGCCAAGAGCAAAGGCGGGGGGCGCACAATGAGCAGTTCTTC
NA,TRBJ1-1,TRBV7-9,TRBD1,13,CASSLEGTGEAFF,TGTGCCAGCAGCTTAGAGGGGACAGGTGAAGCTTTCTTT
NA,TRBJ1-3,TRBV6-5,NA,14,CASSYSINRNTIYF,TGTGCCAGCAGTTACTCGATTAACAGAAACACCATATATTTT
NA,TRBJ2-2,TRBV30,NA,15,CAWTPLNRVTGELFF,TGTGCCTGGACCCCTCTTAACAGGGTTACCGGGGAGCTGTTTTTT
NA,TRBJ1-2,TRBV7-2,NA,14,CASSTLGGSYGYTF,TGTGCCAGCAGCACCCTGGGAGGGAGCTATGGCTACACCTTC
NA,TRBJ2-5,TRBV27,TRBD1,15,CASSFKGAPVETQYF,TGTGCCAGCAGTTTTAAGGGGGCGCCGGTAGAGACCCAGTACTTC
few,TRBJ1-1,TRBV10-3,NA,12,CAISESETEAFF,TGTGCCATCAGTGAATCCGAGACTGAAGCTTTCTTT
NA,TRBJ1-5,TRBV7-7,NA,13,CASSRTVNQPQHF,TGTGCTAGCAGCCGGACAGTGAATCAGCCCCAGCATTTT
NA,TRBJ1-5,TRBV7-9,TRBD1,17,CASSFAPGQGNNQPQHF,TGTGCCAGCAGCTTTGCTCCGGGACAGGGGAACAATCAGCCCCAGCATTTT